This T cell receptor (beta chain) is from a study of blood T cell repertoires in COVID-19. Across the whole study: Italy, Spain and the United States were the sources of the convalescent and acute COVID-19 samples. Sources were T cells, B-cell-depleted T cells, or PBMCs; the material itself was cDNA or gDNA.

Data came from immunoSEQ multiplex PCR; TCRdb stores just in-frame clones and leaves some out. The sample lists roughly 150,000 clones; around nine tenths were seen once. The CDR3 loop spans 11 amino acids. V lost 3 bases, J lost 2 bases, and 2 bases lay in between. Per the germline V gene, CDR1 is MNHEY and CDR2 is SVGEGT. The receptor comes from a human donor in a cohort sampled during active COVID-19. This chain uses TRBV6-2 or TRBV6-3 with TRBJ2-7; D is ambiguous. Sequencing used peripheral blood. The CDR3 here is CASSYTYEQYF. The CDR3 coding sequence is TGTGCCAGCAGTTATACCTACGAGCAGTACTTC.